The clone carrying this TCR beta chain has a single count. What it binds is unknown. These data originate in a study of CD8 T cells in Susac syndrome. Broader study findings: It was acknowledged in the study that its TCR sequencing and HLA analysis involved a relatively small number of individuals.

The authors carried out high-throughput sequencing of TCR beta. They applied it to CD8+ and CD4+ T cells obtained from blood. Negative isolation was used for CD8+ and CD4+ T cells and FACS enrichment for TEMRA cells. The ends were cut back, 4 bases at V and 3 bases at J, with 13 bases in the middle. The CDR3 is made up of 14 amino acids. Random-hexamer reverse transcription was applied to about 0.45 to 1 ug RNA. The method of amplification for TCR beta CDR3 was immunoSEQ multiplex PCR, covering 54 Vbeta and 13 Jbeta. TCRdb reprocessed the immunoSEQ multiplex PCR reads via MiXCR and lists one record per CDR3 protein. The sample has over 120,000 distinct CDR3 sequences, approximately 95% seen once.

The rearrangement joins TRBV12-3 or TRBV12-4 to TRBJ2-7; weak D call: TRBD1 (6 bases). Sequenced: CD4+ T cells from PBMCs. This clonotype was sampled from a human donor with Susac syndrome. CDR3 DNA: TGTGCCAGCAGTTACAGGGACGGACACTACGAGCAGTACTTC. Its protein product is CASSYRDGHYEQYF.